The 18 T cell receptor beta chains presented below share a single source sample, sequenced in a study of CD8 T cells in ankylosing spondylitis. Study results and caveats: Blood from ankylosing spondylitis patients appeared to carry a characteristic roughly 8-variant TCR beta motif.

These TCRs' antigens remain unknown. TCRdb passed the 5' RACE reads through MiXCR, listing each CDR3 protein once. The sample carries about 700,000 distinct CDR3 sequences, roughly 19% recorded once. Material: blood, either unsorted or a sorted T cell fraction (not recorded which). The receptors originated from a male donor with ankylosing spondylitis.

The chain is built from TRBV27 and TRBJ1-1; the match to TRBD1 covers 8 bases. The germline V gene has CDR1 MNHEY and CDR2 SMNVEV (reference sequence). This CDR3 region has 14 residues. The V gene end was trimmed by 7 bases and the J gene end by 5 bases; junction bases not matched to a gene: 9. The CDR3: CASIDTGGWTEAFF. CDR3 DNA sequence: TGTGCCAGCATAGATACAGGGGGATGGACTGAAGCTTTCTTT.

Here the CDR3 reads CASSQGPRGLTTRYEQFF. The CDR3 DNA reads as TGCGCCAGCAGCCAAGGCCCCCGGGGACTCACCACTCGGTATGAGCAGTTCTTC. V gene TRBV4-1 combines with J gene TRBJ2-1, with D possibly matching TRBD2 (6 bases). There are 18 residues in the CDR3. Trimming removed 1 base at V and 8 bases at J, with 24 bases between. In germline, CDR1 is MGHRA, CDR2 YSYEKL.

The chain is built from TRBV6-1 and TRBJ1-2; tentatively, D is TRBD1 (6 bases). Trimming shortened V by 7 bases and J by 5 bases, and 14 bases separated the two germline ends. The CDR3 contains 13 residues. Germline V CDR1 and CDR2: MNHNS, SASEGT. CDR3 in amino acids: CASTTGFGYGYTF. DNA for the CDR3: TGTGCCAGCACAACAGGGTTTGGTTATGGCTACACCTTC.

This chain connects TRBV10-3 to TRBJ2-1; D might be TRBD1 or TRBD2, each matching 6 bases. V shed 11 bases and J shed 3 bases, with 11 bases lying between them. Per germline, CDR1 ENHRY and CDR2 SYGVKD. The CDR3 has 12 amino acids. The CDR3 DNA is TGTGCCGCTAGGGGGGACTACAATGAGCAGTTCTTC. Its protein is CAARGDYNEQFF.

This chain links TRBV12-3 or TRBV12-4 with TRBJ1-6, with D possibly matching TRBD1 (6 bases). The length of the CDR3 is 14 residues. The V end lost 5 bases, the J end lost 3 bases, and 8 bases lay between the germline ends. The DNA of the CDR3 is TGTGCCAGCAGTGAGGGGGGCTATAATTCACCCCTCCACTTT. It yields the protein CASSEGGYNSPLHF.

This clonotype was detected once. The chain combines TRBV11-2 with TRBJ2-5, with 12 positions matching TRBD2. J gave up 2 bases and V 5 bases, and 9 bases lay outside the gene matches. There are 17 residues in the CDR3. Germline V gene sequence: CDR1 SGHAT, CDR2 FQNNGV. The CDR3 sequence is CASSQSNGLAGQETQYF. The CDR3, as DNA: TGTGCCAGCAGCCAAAGTAACGGACTAGCGGGGCAAGAGACCCAGTACTTC.

The V gene is TRBV12-3 or TRBV12-4, the J gene TRBJ1-2; TRBD1 might be the D (6 bases). The CDR3 loop spans 14 amino acids. The V and J ends lost 5 bases and 1 base respectively, with 11 bases between them. The CDR3 sequence is CASSRTQGNYGYTF. The CDR3 coding sequence is TGTGCCAGCAGTCGTACACAGGGTAACTATGGCTACACCTTC.

This clonotype was detected a few times. V gene TRBV27 combines with J gene TRBJ1-1; D is unresolved. The V end lost 2 bases, the J end lost 1 base, and 8 bases lay between the germline ends. Per the germline V gene, CDR1 is MNHEY and CDR2 is SMNVEV (reference sequence). This CDR3 has 14 amino acids. In DNA form, the CDR3 reads TGTGCCAGCAGTTTAATTAGCAAGAACACTGAAGCTTTCTTT. Amino acids: CASSLISKNTEAFF.

In its sample, this clonotype was seen a few times. V gene TRBV20-1 combines with J gene TRBJ2-5; possible D gene TRBD2, 5 bases. CDR1 and CDR2 from the germline V gene are DFQATT and SNEGSKA (reference sequence). V lost 0 bases to trimming and J lost 2 bases, with 19 bases between them. This CDR3 has 17 residues. For the CDR3, the DNA is TGCAGTGCTAGAGAGGGAGATGGGCATCTGGGGCAAGAGACCCAGTACTTC. Encoded protein: CSAREGDGHLGQETQYF.

The genes are TRBV29-1 and TRBJ2-1, with D tentatively TRBD1 (5 bases). The CDR3 has 14 amino acids. V was shortened by 5 bases and J by 5 bases, with 16 bases between the two germline ends. Per germline, CDR1 SQVTM and CDR2 ANQGSEA. The CDR3 loop reads CSVWGRGINNEQFF. CDR3 DNA sequence: TGCAGCGTTTGGGGCCGTGGGATTAACAATGAGCAGTTCTTC.

This clonotype came up many times. The gene calls are TRBV12-3 or TRBV12-4 and TRBJ1-1; D is perhaps TRBD1 (6 bases). Trimming took 4 bases from V and 10 from J, leaving 25 bases between them. The CDR3 totals 16 residues. CDR3 protein: CASSSWVGGAQLVAFF. CDR3 nucleotides: TGTGCCAGCAGTTCGTGGGTAGGGGGGGCGCAGTTAGTAGCTTTCTTT.

The V gene is TRBV15, the J gene TRBJ1-2, with D maybe TRBD1 (5 bases). The CDR3 is 14 residues long. Germline CDR1 is LNHNV and CDR2 is YYDKDF (reference sequence). The V end was cut by 4 bases, the J end by 4 bases, with 13 bases between. The CDR3 protein is CATSIARVGYGYTF. CDR3 DNA sequence: TGTGCCACCAGCATAGCCAGGGTCGGCTATGGCTACACCTTC.

This clonotype was seen more than once but under ten times. CDR3 loop: CASSSDRSAGELFF. DNA of the CDR3: TGTGCCAGCAGCTCCGACAGGTCGGCCGGGGAGCTGTTTTTT. The chain is built from TRBV7-6 and TRBJ2-2; D might be TRBD1 (6 bases). Trimming removed 4 bases from V and 6 bases from J, with 12 bases in between. Germline-derived CDR1 and CDR2 are SGHVS and FNYEAQ. This CDR3 has 14 amino acids.

The chain uses TRBV12-3 or TRBV12-4 and TRBJ2-5; no firm D call. This CDR3 has 14 amino acids. The V and J ends lost 6 bases and 5 bases respectively, with 16 bases between them. The CDR3 sequence: CASSPVGNRETQYF. CDR3 DNA sequence: TGTGCCAGCAGCCCGGTTGGAAATCGGGAGACCCAGTACTTC.

There are a few counts of this clonotype. The DNA of the CDR3 is TGTGCCAGCAGCTTAGACTCCGGTCGGGGGACTGGAAACACCATATATTTT. This codes for CASSLDSGRGTGNTIYF. V is TRBV7-8 and J is TRBJ1-3; weak D call: TRBD1 (5 bases). Germline V lookup: CDR1 SGHVS, CDR2 FQNEAQ. The CDR3 extends over 17 amino acids. Trimming removed 1 base at V and 2 bases at J, with 15 bases between.

The chain recombines TRBV29-1 with TRBJ2-1; 7 bases match TRBD1. V was clipped by 0 bases and J by 8 bases; unmatched bases: 4. Per the germline V gene, CDR1 is SQVTM and CDR2 is ANQGSEA. The CDR3 length is 13 residues. CDR3 sequence: CSVEDQQGYEQFF. Here the CDR3 DNA reads TGCAGCGTTGAAGACCAACAGGGGTATGAGCAGTTCTTC.

The CDR3 here is CASSSLTGGPSNEKLFF. The CDR3 DNA follows: TGTGCCAGCAGCTCCTTGACAGGGGGCCCGTCTAATGAAAAACTGTTTTTT. The chain carries TRBV11-2 and TRBJ1-4; 10 bases line up with TRBD1. V was clipped by 4 bases and J by 3 bases; unmatched bases: 8. Germline V gene lookup returns CDR1 SGHAT and CDR2 FQNNGV. This CDR3 contains 17 residues.

This chain joins TRBV18 and TRBJ2-7, with a possible D match to TRBD2 (5 bases). Germline lookup yields CDR1 KGHSH and CDR2 LQKENI. The V end was cut by 6 bases, the J end by 0 bases, with 18 bases between. This CDR3 is 16 amino acids long. In DNA, the CDR3 is TGTGCCAGCTCTCTAGTAACGGGATCGAGCTCCTACGAGCAGTACTTC. Translated, it gives CASSLVTGSSSYEQYF.